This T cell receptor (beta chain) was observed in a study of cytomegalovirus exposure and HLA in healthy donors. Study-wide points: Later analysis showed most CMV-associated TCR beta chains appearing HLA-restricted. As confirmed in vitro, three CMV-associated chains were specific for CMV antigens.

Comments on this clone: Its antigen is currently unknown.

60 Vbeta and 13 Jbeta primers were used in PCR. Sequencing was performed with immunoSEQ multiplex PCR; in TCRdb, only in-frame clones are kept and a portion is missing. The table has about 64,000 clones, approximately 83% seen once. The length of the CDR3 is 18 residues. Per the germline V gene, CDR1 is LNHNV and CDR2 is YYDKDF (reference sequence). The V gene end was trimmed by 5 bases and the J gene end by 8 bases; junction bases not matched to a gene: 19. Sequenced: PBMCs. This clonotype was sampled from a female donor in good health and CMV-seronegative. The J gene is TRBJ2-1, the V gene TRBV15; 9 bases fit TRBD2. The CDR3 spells CATSPARGSGRSSDEQFF. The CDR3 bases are TGTGCCACCAGCCCGGCCAGGGGTAGCGGGAGAAGTAGCGATGAGCAGTTCTTC.